The entry below describes one T cell receptor beta chain. Its antigen is undetermined. Second doses were pooled across both intervals (about 4 or about 12 weeks). These data belong to a study of T cell responses to AZD1222 COVID-19 vaccine. Germline V gives CDR1 LGHNA, CDR2 YSLEER. Trimming took off 0 bases at V and 0 bases at J, with 21 bases between the two ends. The length of the CDR3 is 20 residues. Generated by immunoSEQ multiplex PCR, the TCRdb table keeps only in-frame clones and is missing some. The sample records about 72,000 clones, roughly nine tenths being singletons. Whole-study results and caveats: It was only 6 or 7 AZD1222 recipients who were seropositive at baseline. Sampling captured repertoires only after the peak T cell response. Within unmutated variant regions lay the reported targets of nearly half of spike-specific TCRs.

The sequences come from peripheral blood, collected 28 days after the second AZD1222 dose. The receptor was isolated from an adult who received the AZD1222 COVID-19 vaccine. J is TRBJ1-3 and V is TRBV4-3; D is possibly TRBD1 (5 bases). CDR3 sequence reads: CASSQEWVGRGRSSGNTIYF. The DNA for the CDR3 is TGCGCCAGCAGCCAAGAATGGGTGGGGAGGGGAAGATCCTCTGGAAACACCATATATTTT.